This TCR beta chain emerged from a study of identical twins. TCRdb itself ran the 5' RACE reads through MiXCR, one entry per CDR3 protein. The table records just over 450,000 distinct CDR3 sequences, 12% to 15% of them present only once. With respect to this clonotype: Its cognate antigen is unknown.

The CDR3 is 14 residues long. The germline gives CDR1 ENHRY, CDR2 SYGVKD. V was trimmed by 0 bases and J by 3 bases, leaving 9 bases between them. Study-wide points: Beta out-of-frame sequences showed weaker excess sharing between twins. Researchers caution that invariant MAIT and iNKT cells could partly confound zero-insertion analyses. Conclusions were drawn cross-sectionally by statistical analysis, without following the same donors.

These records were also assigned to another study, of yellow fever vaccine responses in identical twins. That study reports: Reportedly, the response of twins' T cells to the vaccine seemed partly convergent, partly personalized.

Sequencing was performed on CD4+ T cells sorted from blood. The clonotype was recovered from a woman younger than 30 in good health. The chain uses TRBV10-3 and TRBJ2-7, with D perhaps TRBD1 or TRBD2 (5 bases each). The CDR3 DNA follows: TGTGCCATCAGTGAGTCGGGACGGCGCTACGAGCAGTACTTC. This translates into CAISESGRRYEQYF.